This T cell receptor (beta chain) was sequenced in a study of blood T cell repertoires in COVID-19. In the original analysis: Cell counts per sample came from amplifying reference gene primers. Sequenced by immunoSEQ multiplex PCR; TCRdb stores in-frame clones only, minus some. V and J calls and clone size are those listed in that table; D and trimming were worked out from the DNA. This sample yields 250,000 or so clones, of which 70% to 90% are seen a single time; roughly 6.4% belongs to the top ten. This clonotype was sampled from a woman aged 60-70 years with active or convalescent COVID-19. The sequenced sample was peripheral blood.

CDR3 nucleotide sequence: TGTGCCACCAGTGATTTGCAACAGGGTGGCACCGGGGAGCTGTTTTTT. Encoded protein: CATSDLQQGGTGELFF. The chain links TRBV24-1 to TRBJ2-2, with a possible D match to TRBD1 (6 bases). Trimming left V 0 bases short and J 4 bases short, with 11 bases between. The CDR3 loop spans 16 amino acids. CDR1 and CDR2 from the germline V gene are KGHDR and SFDVKD.